The 13 T cell receptor beta chains below were found in one sample sequenced in a study of T cells in Graves' hyperthyroidism and ophthalmopathy. It was RNA transcripts that yielded the amplified TCR beta CDR3 regions. TCR CDR3 underwent first-round RT-PCR with the HTBI primer set. TCRdb passed the multiplex PCR reads through MiXCR, listing each CDR3 protein once. The sample lists roughly 710,000 distinct CDR3 sequences; around a third were seen once. Sequencing used blood. The receptors originated from a woman aged 40 to 49 with Graves' hyperthyroidism.

J is TRBJ2-3 and V is TRBV2, with TRBD1 identical over 8 bases. Germline CDR1 reads SNHLY; CDR2 reads FYNNEI. The CDR3 is 15 residues long. After removal of 7 bases from V and 2 bases from J, the junction contained 8 bases not matched to a gene. This chain's CDR3 is CASTHRGQATDTQYF. DNA of the CDR3: TGTGCCAGCACCCACAGGGGACAGGCCACAGATACGCAGTATTTT.

Concerning this clonotype itself: One end of the junction varies from germline; a read error may be responsible. V usage is TRBV29-1 and J usage is TRBJ1-2, with D possibly TRBD1 on 5 matching bases. Looked up from germline, CDR1 is SQVTM and CDR2 is ANQGSEA. The length of the CDR3 is 14 residues. The DNA of the CDR3 is TGCAGTGTTGAAGCGTTGGGGGTAGGCTATGGCTACACCTTC. This gives the protein CSVEALGVGYGYTF.

V is TRBV30 and J is TRBJ1-1; no definite D call. CDR3 length: 12 residues. V was clipped by 3 bases and J by 5 bases, with 10 bases between them. The V gene's germline CDR1 is GTSNPN and CDR2 SVGIG (reference sequence). CDR3 DNA: TGTGCCTGGAGCTTACAGCGTACTGAAGCTTTCTTT. This translates into CAWSLQRTEAFF.

This clonotype was found many times. The genes are TRBV12-3 or TRBV12-4 and TRBJ1-3, with D hard to call. CDR3 length: 14 amino acids. Trimming stripped 2 bases from V and 0 bases from J, with 5 bases between. As DNA, the CDR3 is TGTGCCAGCAGTTTAAGAAACTCTGGAAACACCATATATTTT. It translates to CASSLRNSGNTIYF.

With regard to this clonotype: A much larger clone lies one base from this, so it may be a read error. The chain couples TRBV7-3 to TRBJ2-7, with D unclear. This CDR3 is 13 amino acids long. V was shortened by 3 bases and J by 10 bases, with 16 bases between the two germline ends. Germline CDR1 reads SGHTA; CDR2 reads FQGTGA. This CDR3 is CASSLHWPWDQYF. The CDR3 DNA sequence: TGTGCCAGCAGCTTGCACTGGCCGTGGGATCAGTACTTC.

The sample holds many counts of this clonotype. The CDR3 reads CASRGGVYRTPLHF. The CDR3 DNA reads as TGTGCCAGCAGAGGGGGAGTTTATAGGACACCCCTCCACTTT. The genes are TRBV7-2 and TRBJ1-6; D is perhaps TRBD1 (6 bases). This CDR3 contains 14 residues. Germline loops: CDR1 SGHTA, CDR2 FQGNSA. Trimming cost V 6 bases and J 11 bases, with 17 bases left between them. The whole variable domain, filled in from reference TRBV7-2 and TRBJ1-6, reads GAGVSQSPSNKVTEKGKDVELRCDPISGHTALYWYRQSLGQGLEFLIYFQGNSAPDKSGLPSDRFSAERTGGSVSTLTIQRTQQEDSAVYLCASRGGVYRTPLHFGNGTRLTVT.

This clonotype showed up many times. This chain joins TRBV20-1 and TRBJ2-5, with TRBD2 matching 8 bases. The germline V gene encodes CDR1 DFQATT and CDR2 SNEGSKA (reference sequence). V was clipped by 0 bases and J by 2 bases; unmatched bases: 5. This CDR3 is 15 amino acids long. The CDR3: CSARDPTSVQETQYF. CDR3 nucleotides: TGCAGTGCTAGAGATCCGACTAGCGTACAAGAGACCCAGTACTTC.

The gene calls are TRBV19 and TRBJ1-4; D ambiguous. V gave up 4 bases and J gave up 6 bases, with 9 bases separating them. The CDR3 loop spans 13 amino acids. Germline V gene data show CDR1 as LNHDA and CDR2 as SQIVND (reference sequence). CDR3 protein: CASSTSLDEKLFF. DNA of the CDR3: TGTGCCAGTAGTACAAGCCTGGATGAAAAACTGTTTTTT.

This chain joins TRBV24-1 and TRBJ1-5, with D unclear. CDR3 length equals 14 residues. Trimming left V 2 bases short and J 13 bases short, with 17 bases between. Per the germline V gene, CDR1 is KGHDR and CDR2 is SFDVKD. The CDR3 region is CATSDSSGRLEQHF. Here the CDR3 DNA reads TGTGCCACCAGTGATTCCAGCGGGAGGCTTGAGCAGCATTTT.

This clonotype has ten or more counts. CDR3: CASSLLQGGTEQYF. The DNA for the CDR3 is TGTGCCAGCAGCCTCCTACAGGGAGGAACCGAGCAGTACTTC. The rearrangement uses TRBV7-2 and TRBJ2-7; perhaps D is TRBD1 or TRBD2 (6 bases each). The CDR3 contains 14 residues. V lost 5 bases and J lost 6, with 17 bases in between. Looked up from germline, CDR1 is SGHTA and CDR2 is FQGNSA. Variable domain in full (rest from reference TRBV7-2 and TRBJ2-7): GAGVSQSPSNKVTEKGKDVELRCDPISGHTALYWYRQSLGQGLEFLIYFQGNSAPDKSGLPSDRFSAERTGGSVSTLTIQRTQQEDSAVYLCASSLLQGGTEQYFGPGTRLTVT.

This clonotype was picked up many times. This rearrangement joins TRBV2 to TRBJ1-2; TRBD1 agrees at 9 bases. Looked up from germline, CDR1 is SNHLY and CDR2 is FYNNEI. V shed 6 bases and J 6 bases; nucleotides not matched to a gene: 11. The CDR3 is made up of 15 amino acids. CDR3 sequence: CASRQPGQGNDGYTF. The CDR3 bases are TGTGCCAGCAGACAACCGGGACAGGGTAATGATGGCTACACCTTC. Variable domain in full (rest from reference TRBV2 and TRBJ1-2): EPEVTQTPSHQVTQMGQEVILRCVPISNHLYFYWYRQILGQKVEFLVSFYNNEISEKSEIFDDQFSVERPDGSNFTLKIRSTKLEDSAMYFCASRQPGQGNDGYTFGSGTRLTVV.

At least ten counts were recorded for this clonotype. V usage is TRBV27 and J usage is TRBJ1-6, with D possibly TRBD1 on 5 matching bases. The CDR3 is 13 amino acids. V shed 6 bases and J shed 9 bases, with 12 bases lying between them. Per the germline V gene, CDR1 is MNHEY and CDR2 is SMNVEV (reference sequence). The CDR3 coding sequence is TGTGCCAGCAGGGGTCAGGGAAGTTCACCCCTCCACTTT. As protein: CASRGQGSSPLHF.

This chain uses TRBV20-1 with TRBJ1-6; possibly TRBD1 for D (6 bases). The V gene lost 0 bases and the J gene lost 9 bases, with 9 bases spanning the gap. This CDR3 comprises 13 residues. Looked up from germline, CDR1 is DFQATT and CDR2 is SNEGSKA (reference sequence). The CDR3 sequence is CSAREVGGSPLHF. In nucleotides, the CDR3 is TGCAGTGCTAGAGAGGTAGGGGGTTCACCCCTCCACTTT.